The 22 T cell receptor beta chains below come from one sample, sequenced in a study of blood T cell repertoires in COVID-19. Repertoires were generated with immunoSEQ multiplex PCR, while TCRdb's copy carries only in-frame clones and drops some. The sample includes 300,000 or so clones, approximately 91% of them seen just once. Specimen: peripheral blood. The receptors were sampled from a woman aged 25 to 45 with COVID-19, enrolled during active disease.

This clone was seen just once. The chain employs TRBV11-2 and TRBJ1-3, with D uncertain. The germline gives CDR1 SGHAT, CDR2 FQNNGV. The CDR3 length is 15 residues. Trimming shortened V by 1 base and J by 4 bases, and 11 bases separated the two germline ends. The CDR3 here is CASSLGQDSGNTIYF. The CDR3 DNA reads TGTGCCAGCAGCTTAGGGCAGGATTCCGGAAACACCATATATTTT.

The chain links TRBV9 to TRBJ2-7; D remains ambiguous. This CDR3 has 14 amino acids. CDR1 is SGDLS and CDR2 is YYNGEE in the germline V gene. V lost 2 bases and J 5 bases, leaving 14 bases between the germline ends. This CDR3 is CASSVLGGANEQYF. The CDR3 DNA follows: TGTGCCAGCAGCGTTCTTGGTGGAGCGAACGAGCAGTACTTC.

The rearrangement links TRBV30 to TRBJ1-2; D not certain. The germline V and J ends were trimmed by 4 bases and 8 bases, with 20 bases remaining between them. Germline CDR1 reads GTSNPN; CDR2 reads SVGIG (reference sequence). This CDR3 has 14 amino acids. Written as DNA, the CDR3 is TGTGCCTGGACCCGCGTGATGCCGCGGTTCGGCTACACCTTC. It codes for CAWTRVMPRFGYTF.

The CDR3: CASSSGTEVYGYTF. The CDR3 DNA reads as TGTGCCAGCAGTTCCGGGACAGAAGTTTATGGCTACACCTTC. V gene TRBV6-5 combines with J gene TRBJ1-2, with TRBD1 matching 7 bases. This CDR3 is 14 amino acids long. Germline CDR1 MNHEY, CDR2 SVGAGI. The junction had 7 bases not matched to a gene; V was cut back by 4 bases and J by 5 bases.

The rearrangement joins TRBV6-1 to TRBJ2-3; the match to TRBD2 covers 8 bases. The CDR3 extends over 18 amino acids. Germline assignment: CDR1 MNHNS and CDR2 SASEGT. The J segment lost 0 bases and the V segment lost 1 base, leaving 9 bases of the junction unmatched. CDR3: CASSEEEWASGSTDTQYF. The DNA for the CDR3 is TGTGCCAGCAGTGAAGAGGAGTGGGCTAGCGGGAGCACAGATACGCAGTATTTT.

V and J are TRBV5-1 and TRBJ2-2, with 7 bases fitting TRBD2. Germline V lookup: CDR1 SGHRS, CDR2 YFSETQ. This CDR3 contains 15 residues. V dropped 2 bases and J dropped 4; count of bases not matched to a gene: 5. CDR3 bases: TGCGCCAGCAGCTTATCCCCGGGGGGCACCGGGGAGCTGTTTTTT. As protein: CASSLSPGGTGELFF.

This chain joins TRBV3-1 (or the pseudogene TRBV3-2) and TRBJ2-7; 9 nucleotides line up with TRBD2. With 1 base clipped from V and 3 bases from J, the junction kept 13 bases outside the gene matches. The CDR3 is made up of 18 amino acids. Germline V lookup: CDR1 LGHDT, CDR2 YNNKEL (reference sequence). As DNA, the CDR3 is TGTGCCAGCAGCCAAGTAGTGCTAGCGGGATATAACTACTACGAGCAGTACTTC. Its protein product is CASSQVVLAGYNYYEQYF.

The chain links TRBV15 to TRBJ1-1, with D unclear. Germline-derived CDR1 and CDR2 are LNHNV and YYDKDF (reference sequence). V dropped 5 bases and J dropped 0 bases, with 16 bases sitting between them. The CDR3 spans 16 residues. CDR3 sequence (DNA): TGTGCCACCAGCTTCCCCCGGGGAGGGTTGAACACTGAAGCTTTCTTT. It is translated as CATSFPRGGLNTEAFF.

This rearrangement joins TRBV30 to TRBJ1-3; D unresolved. The germline V gene has CDR1 GTSNPN and CDR2 SVGIG (reference sequence). Trimming took 2 bases from V and 4 from J, leaving 12 bases between them. The CDR3 is 14 amino acids. The CDR3 spells CAWSQTLGGNTIYF. CDR3 sequence (DNA): TGTGCCTGGAGTCAGACACTAGGCGGAAACACCATATATTTT.

CDR3 sequence: CASSLFPQGNYEQYF. CDR3 bases: TGTGCCAGCAGTTTATTCCCGCAGGGAAACTACGAGCAGTACTTC. The chain is built from TRBV27 and TRBJ2-7, with TRBD1 as a possible D gene (5 bases). Germline loops: CDR1 MNHEY, CDR2 SMNVEV (reference sequence). CDR3 length: 15 residues. V was pared by 1 base and J by 3 bases, with 13 bases between.

The rearrangement joins TRBV5-1 to TRBJ2-1; D call uncertain. The germline V gene has CDR1 SGHRS and CDR2 YFSETQ. The CDR3 runs to 14 residues. Trimming took 4 bases from V and 2 from J, leaving 10 bases between them. CDR3 in amino acids: CASSQSSTYNEQFF. CDR3 nucleotide sequence: TGCGCCAGCAGCCAGAGTAGCACCTACAATGAGCAGTTCTTC.

The V and J genes are TRBV30 and TRBJ1-1; 11 positions match TRBD1. The CDR3 has 15 residues. Trimming at V came to 3 bases and at J to 3 bases, leaving 6 bases not matched to a gene. The germline V gene encodes CDR1 GTSNPN and CDR2 SVGIG (reference sequence). The CDR3 loop is CAWRDRDRGYTEAFF. CDR3 nucleotide sequence: TGTGCCTGGAGGGACCGGGACAGGGGGTACACTGAAGCTTTCTTT. Variable domain in full (rest from reference TRBV30 and TRBJ1-1): SQTIHQWPATLVQPVGSPLSLECTVEGTSNPNLYWYRQAAGRGLQLLFYSVGIGQISSEVPQNLSASRPQDRQFILSSKKLLLSDSGFYLCAWRDRDRGYTEAFFGQGTRLTVV.

The V gene is TRBV15, the J gene TRBJ1-1; D not certain. Germline values: CDR1 LNHNV, CDR2 YYDKDF (reference sequence). The CDR3 length is 14 residues. V shed 0 bases and J shed 0 bases, with 5 bases lying between them. CDR3 loop: CATSRERMNTEAFF. CDR3 in DNA: TGTGCCACCAGCAGAGAGCGGATGAACACTGAAGCTTTCTTT.

The rearrangement joins TRBV29-1 to TRBJ1-1; D possibly corresponds to TRBD1 (6 bases). The germline V gene encodes CDR1 SQVTM and CDR2 ANQGSEA. V was pared by 1 base and J by 9 bases, with 9 bases between. The CDR3 extends over 11 amino acids. CDR3: CSVEGGGKAFF. The CDR3 nucleotides read TGCAGCGTTGAAGGAGGGGGTAAAGCTTTCTTT.

This sequence joins TRBV19 and TRBJ2-2; no reliable D call. Germline V lookup: CDR1 LNHDA, CDR2 SQIVND (reference sequence). The CDR3 contains 12 residues. Deletions cut 5 bases from V and 7 bases from J, with 8 bases between. The CDR3 nucleotides are TGTGCCAGTAGTCCACAAAACGGGGAGCTGTTTTTT. This translates into CASSPQNGELFF.

The rearrangement uses TRBV29-1 and TRBJ1-4; D possibly corresponds to TRBD1 (6 bases). V dropped 5 bases and J dropped 2 bases, with 9 bases sitting between them. CDR1 is SQVTM, CDR2 ANQGSEA, per germline. This CDR3 region has 13 residues. DNA for the CDR3: TGCAGCGTTCGGGACACCACTAATGAAAAACTGTTTTTT. It is translated as CSVRDTTNEKLFF.

The chain couples TRBV5-1 to TRBJ2-1; 12 nucleotides match TRBD2. With 4 bases clipped from V and 9 bases from J, the junction kept 5 bases outside the gene matches. CDR1 is SGHRS, CDR2 YFSETQ, per germline. The CDR3 sequence is 14 residues long. The CDR3 reads CASSGLAGSIEQFF. As DNA, the CDR3 is TGCGCCAGCAGCGGACTAGCGGGATCGATTGAGCAGTTCTTC.

This sequence joins TRBV28 and TRBJ1-2; the match to TRBD1 covers 9 bases. The ends lost 5 bases at V and 8 bases at J; junction bases unmatched: 9. The CDR3 sequence is 14 residues long. CDR1 is MDHEN and CDR2 is SYDVKM in the germline V gene. The CDR3 here is CASSPGTGSRGYTF. The DNA for the CDR3 is TGTGCCAGCAGTCCCGGGACAGGGTCAAGGGGCTACACCTTC.

This clone was observed a few times. V gene TRBV5-1 combines with J gene TRBJ2-2; tentatively, D is TRBD2 (6 bases). V was trimmed by 0 bases and J by 0 bases, leaving 12 bases between them. The germline V gene encodes CDR1 SGHRS and CDR2 YFSETQ. This CDR3 spans 17 amino acids. CDR3: CASSLDAAGPNTGELFF. CDR3 sequence (DNA): TGCGCCAGCAGCTTGGACGCTGCGGGACCGAACACCGGGGAGCTGTTTTTT.

The chain combines TRBV6-5 with TRBJ1-2; TRBD1 agrees at 10 bases. V was pared by 6 bases and J by 9 bases, with 7 bases of the junction left unmatched. The CDR3 covers 13 residues. CDR1 MNHEY and CDR2 SVGAGI come from the germline V gene. CDR3: CASSWTGGDRYTF. CDR3 nucleotides: TGTGCCAGCAGCTGGACAGGGGGGGATCGCTACACCTTC.

The chain uses TRBV6-5 and TRBJ1-2; possible D gene TRBD1, 5 bases. The CDR3 runs to 15 residues. Germline-derived CDR1 and CDR2 are MNHEY and SVGAGI. Trimming pared 0 bases from V and 4 bases from J, leaving 12 bases between. CDR3 in DNA: TGTGCCAGCAGTTACTCCCCTCAGACAGCCTATGGCTACACCTTC. This encodes CASSYSPQTAYGYTF.

The rearrangement links TRBV7-2 to TRBJ1-6; the match to TRBD1 covers 8 bases. CDR1 and CDR2 (germline): SGHTA, FQGNSA. V shed 3 bases, J shed 6 bases, and the junction held 1 base outside the gene matches. This CDR3 is built from 14 residues. The CDR3 here is CASSLGQVNSPLHF. The DNA of the CDR3 is TGTGCCAGCAGCTTGGGACAGGTTAATTCACCCCTCCACTTT.